This TCR beta chain appears in the sequencing data of a study of T cell repertoires in cytomegalovirus infection. The overall study: HLA-C-restricted CMV epitopes, recently identified, and well-studied HLA-B-restricted ones were used by the study. Public TCR beta signature analysis indicated the presence of both CMV infection and matching HLA type.

Details on this clonotype: Its antigen is unknown.

The CDR3 is made up of 14 amino acids. V lost 5 bases, J lost 2 bases, and 13 bases lay in between. Germline V gene lookup returns CDR1 PRHDT and CDR2 FYEKMQ (reference sequence). Study results and limitations: Dominant in the ex vivo response were TCR beta clonotypes restricted by HLA-C and specific for CMV.

TCRdb reanalysed the reads using MiXCR and keeps one entry per CDR3 protein. This sample has around 430,000 distinct CDR3 sequences, with roughly 43% found just once. The J gene is TRBJ2-7, the V gene TRBV13, with D possibly matching TRBD2 (6 bases). The sample here was cultured PBMCs, taken from culture after CMV antigen stimulation. This receptor was taken from a human donor in good health (CMV status not recorded). Some clones in this sample may be carry-over from other donors' samples. The CDR3 bases are TGTGCCAGCAGCGAGGAGGGTCCCCCCTACGAGCAGTACTTC. Its translation is CASSEEGPPYEQYF.